This T cell receptor (beta chain) was sequenced for a study of OX40 agonist ivuxolimab in advanced cancers. Study information: Patients in the trial were receiving intravenous ivuxolimab every 2 weeks, at doses of 0.01 to 10 mg/kg. Eligibility rules accepted prior anti-PD-1, anti-PD-L1 or anti-CTLA-4 therapy, and approximately 40% had some.

Autoimmune disease history or systemic immunosuppression was exclusionary. Profiling relied on immunoSEQ multiplex PCR, and the TCRdb table lists in-frame clones only, not all of them. The sample has under 80,000 clones; roughly four fifths are singletons. The clonotype comes from an adult with an advanced solid tumor such as melanoma, head and neck, liver or kidney cancer. Sequencing was performed on CD4+ or CD8+ T cells sorted from blood, taken in a trial of the OX40 agonist ivuxolimab.

The CDR3 sequence is CASSLALYNEQFF. CDR3 nucleotides: TGTGCCAGCAGCCTCGCGCTCTACAATGAGCAGTTCTTC. The chain carries TRBV7-8 and TRBJ2-1; no definite D call. There are 13 residues in the CDR3. CDR1 and CDR2 (germline): SGHVS, FQNEAQ. V lost 5 bases and J 3 bases, leaving 8 bases between the germline ends.